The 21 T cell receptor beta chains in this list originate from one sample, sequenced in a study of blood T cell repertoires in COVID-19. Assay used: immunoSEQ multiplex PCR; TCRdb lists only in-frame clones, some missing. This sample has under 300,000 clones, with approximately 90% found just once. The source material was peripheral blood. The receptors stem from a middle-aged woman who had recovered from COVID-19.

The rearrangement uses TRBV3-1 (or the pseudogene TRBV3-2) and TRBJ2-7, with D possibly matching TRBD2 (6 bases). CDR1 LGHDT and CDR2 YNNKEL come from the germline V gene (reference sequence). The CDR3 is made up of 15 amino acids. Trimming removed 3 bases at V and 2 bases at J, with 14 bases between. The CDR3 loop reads CASSQGGRPPYEQYF. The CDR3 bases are TGTGCCAGCAGCCAGGGGGGACGGCCCCCCTACGAGCAGTACTTC.

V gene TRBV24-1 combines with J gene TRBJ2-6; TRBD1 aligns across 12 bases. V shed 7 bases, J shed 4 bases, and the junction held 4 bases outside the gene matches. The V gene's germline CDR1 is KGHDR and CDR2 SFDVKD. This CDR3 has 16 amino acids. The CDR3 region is CATRGQGATGANVLTF. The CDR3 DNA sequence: TGTGCCACCAGGGGACAGGGGGCTACAGGGGCCAACGTCCTGACTTTC.

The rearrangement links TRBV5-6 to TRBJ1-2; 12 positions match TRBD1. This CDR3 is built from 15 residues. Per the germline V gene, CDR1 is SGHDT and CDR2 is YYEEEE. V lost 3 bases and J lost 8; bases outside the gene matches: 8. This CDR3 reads CASSSPGQGALGYTF. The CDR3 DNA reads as TGTGCCAGCAGCTCTCCGGGACAGGGGGCGCTGGGCTACACCTTC.

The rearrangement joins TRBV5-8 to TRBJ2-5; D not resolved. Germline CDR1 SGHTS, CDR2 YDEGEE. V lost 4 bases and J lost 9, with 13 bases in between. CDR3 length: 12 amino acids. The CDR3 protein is CASSVLSLPQYF. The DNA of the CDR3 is TGTGCCAGCAGCGTCCTGAGTCTCCCCCAGTACTTC.

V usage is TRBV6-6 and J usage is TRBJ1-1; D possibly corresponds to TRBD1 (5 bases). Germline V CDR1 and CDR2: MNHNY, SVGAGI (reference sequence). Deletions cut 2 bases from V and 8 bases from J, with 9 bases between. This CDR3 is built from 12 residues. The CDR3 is CASSYVGQEAFF. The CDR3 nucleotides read TGTGCCAGCAGTTACGTGGGGCAGGAAGCTTTCTTT.

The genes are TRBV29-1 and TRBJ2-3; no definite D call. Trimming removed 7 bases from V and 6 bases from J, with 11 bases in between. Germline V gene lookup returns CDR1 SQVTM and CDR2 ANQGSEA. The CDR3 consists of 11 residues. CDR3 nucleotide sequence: TGCAGCGCCACCCTAGAGGATACGCAGTATTTT. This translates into CSATLEDTQYF.

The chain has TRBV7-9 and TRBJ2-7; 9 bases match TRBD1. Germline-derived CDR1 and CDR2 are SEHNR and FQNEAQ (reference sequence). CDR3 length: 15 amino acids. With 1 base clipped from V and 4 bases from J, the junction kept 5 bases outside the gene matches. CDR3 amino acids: CASSLGPQGAYEQYF. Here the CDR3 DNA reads TGTGCCAGCAGCTTAGGGCCACAGGGGGCGTACGAGCAGTACTTC.

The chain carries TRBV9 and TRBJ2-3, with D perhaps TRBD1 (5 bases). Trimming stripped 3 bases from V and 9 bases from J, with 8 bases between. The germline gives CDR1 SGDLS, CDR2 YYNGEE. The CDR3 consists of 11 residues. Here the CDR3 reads CASSDRGTQYF. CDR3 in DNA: TGTGCCAGCAGCGATAGGGGCACGCAGTATTTT.

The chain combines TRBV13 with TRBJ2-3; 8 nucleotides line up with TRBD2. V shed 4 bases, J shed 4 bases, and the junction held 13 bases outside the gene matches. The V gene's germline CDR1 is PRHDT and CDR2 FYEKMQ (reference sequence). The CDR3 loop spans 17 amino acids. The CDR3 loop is CASSSPEERGPPDTQYF. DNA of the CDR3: TGTGCCAGCAGCTCCCCCGAGGAGCGGGGGCCCCCAGATACGCAGTATTTT.

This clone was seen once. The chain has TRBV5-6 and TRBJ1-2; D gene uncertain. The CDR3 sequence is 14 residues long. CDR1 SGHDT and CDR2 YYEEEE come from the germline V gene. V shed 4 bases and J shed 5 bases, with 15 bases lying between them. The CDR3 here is CASSPRPTEYGYTF. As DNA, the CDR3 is TGTGCCAGCAGCCCCCGCCCGACGGAGTATGGCTACACCTTC.

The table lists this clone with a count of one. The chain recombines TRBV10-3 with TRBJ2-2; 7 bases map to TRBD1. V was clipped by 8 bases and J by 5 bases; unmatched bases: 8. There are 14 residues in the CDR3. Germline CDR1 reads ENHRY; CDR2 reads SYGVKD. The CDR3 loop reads CAIGRQGDTGELFF. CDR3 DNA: TGTGCCATCGGGAGACAGGGCGATACCGGGGAGCTGTTTTTT.

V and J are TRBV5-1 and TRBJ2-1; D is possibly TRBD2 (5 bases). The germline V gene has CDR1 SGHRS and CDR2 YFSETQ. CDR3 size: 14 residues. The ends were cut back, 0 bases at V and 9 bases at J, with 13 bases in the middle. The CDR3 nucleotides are TGCGCCAGCAGCTTGGCCGCCCCCAGCGGTGAGCAGTTCTTC. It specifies CASSLAAPSGEQFF.

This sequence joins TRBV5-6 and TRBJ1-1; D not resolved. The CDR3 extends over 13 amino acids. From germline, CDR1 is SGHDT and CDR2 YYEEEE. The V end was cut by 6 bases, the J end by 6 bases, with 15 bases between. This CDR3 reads CASIGDGRAEAFF. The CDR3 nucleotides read TGTGCCAGCATCGGGGATGGCCGGGCTGAAGCTTTCTTT.

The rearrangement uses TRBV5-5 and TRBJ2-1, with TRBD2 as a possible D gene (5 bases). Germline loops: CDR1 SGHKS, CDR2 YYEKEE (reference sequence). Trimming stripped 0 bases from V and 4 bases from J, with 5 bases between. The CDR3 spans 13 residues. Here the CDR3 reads CASSLGGYNEQFF. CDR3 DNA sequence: TGTGCCAGCAGCTTGGGAGGGTACAATGAGCAGTTCTTC.

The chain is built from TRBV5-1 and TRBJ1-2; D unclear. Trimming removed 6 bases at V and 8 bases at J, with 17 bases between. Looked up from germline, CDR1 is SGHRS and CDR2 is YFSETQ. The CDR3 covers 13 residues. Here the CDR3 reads CASTRSVPGGYTF. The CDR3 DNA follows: TGCGCCAGCACCCGATCAGTCCCCGGGGGCTACACCTTC.

CDR3 loop: CASSPRDSYGYTF. CDR3 in DNA: TGCGCCAGCAGCCCGCGGGACTCCTATGGCTACACCTTC. The V call is TRBV5-1, the J call TRBJ1-2; tentatively, D is TRBD1 (5 bases). The germline gives CDR1 SGHRS, CDR2 YFSETQ. With 4 bases removed from V and 4 bases from J, the gap between germline ends came to 11 bases. This CDR3 region has 13 residues.

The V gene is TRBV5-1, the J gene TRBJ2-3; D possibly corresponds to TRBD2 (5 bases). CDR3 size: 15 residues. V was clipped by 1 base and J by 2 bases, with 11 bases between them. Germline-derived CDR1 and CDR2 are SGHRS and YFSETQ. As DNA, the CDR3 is TGCGCCAGCAGCTTGCGCGGGCTCACCACAGATACGCAGTATTTT. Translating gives CASSLRGLTTDTQYF.

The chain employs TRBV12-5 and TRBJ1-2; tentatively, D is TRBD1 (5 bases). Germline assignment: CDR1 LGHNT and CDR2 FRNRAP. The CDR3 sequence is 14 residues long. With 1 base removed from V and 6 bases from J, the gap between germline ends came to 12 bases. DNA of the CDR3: TGTGCTAGTGGTTTGGCCGAGGGAGGGGATGGCTACACCTTC. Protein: CASGLAEGGDGYTF.

For the CDR3, the DNA is TGTGCCAGCAGCCAAGCAGGTGTTGGCTACACCTTC. Protein: CASSQAGVGYTF. The chain is built from TRBV3-1 (or the pseudogene TRBV3-2) and TRBJ1-2; D is unclear. Germline-derived CDR1 and CDR2 are LGHDT and YNNKEL (reference sequence). V shed 1 base and J shed 7 bases, with 7 bases lying between them. This CDR3 has 12 residues.

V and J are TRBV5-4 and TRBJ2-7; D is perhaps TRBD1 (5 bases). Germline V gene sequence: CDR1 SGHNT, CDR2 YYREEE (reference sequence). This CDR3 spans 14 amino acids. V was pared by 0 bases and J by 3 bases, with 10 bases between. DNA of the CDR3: TGTGCCAGCAGCTTGGCAGGGTTGGGCTACGAGCAGTACTTC. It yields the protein CASSLAGLGYEQYF. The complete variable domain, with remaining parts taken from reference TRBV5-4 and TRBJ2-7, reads ETGVTQSPTHLIKTRGQQVTLRCSSQSGHNTVSWYQQALGQGPQFIFQYYREEENGRGNFPPRFSGLQFPNYSSELNVNALELDDSALYLCASSLAGLGYEQYFGPGTRLTVT.

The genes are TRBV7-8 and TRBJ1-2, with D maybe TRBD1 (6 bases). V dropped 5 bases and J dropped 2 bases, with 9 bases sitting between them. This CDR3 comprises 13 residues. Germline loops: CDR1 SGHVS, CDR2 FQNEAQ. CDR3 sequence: CASSKGGNYGYTF. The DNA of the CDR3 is TGTGCCAGCAGCAAGGGGGGGAACTATGGCTACACCTTC.